These T cell receptor beta chains were read from a single sample in a study of cytomegalovirus exposure and HLA in healthy donors. Data came from immunoSEQ multiplex PCR; TCRdb stores just in-frame clones and leaves some out. The sample yields 75,000 to 90,000 clones, under 80% seen once. The sample comprised PBMCs. The receptors stem from a human donor in good health. Each CDR3 is given with its conserved first and last residue. The D gene is left open where the match is weak. A clone size is listed for some rows: how often the clone was seen (once, few, many), or a class if it is expanded.

CDR3 protein: CASSHYRVGNEQFF
CDR3 DNA: TGCGCCAGCAGCCATTACAGGGTAGGAAATGAGCAGTTCTTC
D gene: .
V gene: TRBV4-1
J gene: TRBJ2-1
clone size: .

CDR3 protein: CATSPPGLSYEQYF
CDR3 DNA: TGTGCCACCAGCCCCCCTGGACTTTCCTACGAGCAGTACTTC
D gene: .
V gene: TRBV15
J gene: TRBJ2-7
clone size: .

CDR3 protein: CASSGEAPEAFF
CDR3 DNA: TGTGCCAGCAGCGGGGAGGCCCCTGAAGCTTTCTTT
D gene: .
V gene: TRBV2
J gene: TRBJ1-1
clone size: .

CDR3 protein: CASSEKGGNSYNEQFF
CDR3 DNA: TGCGCCAGCAGCGAGAAGGGGGGGAATTCCTACAATGAGCAGTTCTTC
D gene: .
V gene: TRBV4-3
J gene: TRBJ2-1
clone size: .

CDR3 protein: CASSPRQGAVGYTF
CDR3 DNA: TGTGCCAGCAGTCCCAGGCAGGGGGCAGTTGGCTACACCTTC
D gene: TRBD1
V gene: TRBV27
J gene: TRBJ1-2
clone size: .

CDR3 protein: CAWSVPRQPQHF
CDR3 DNA: TGTGCCTGGAGTGTACCTAGACAGCCCCAGCATTTT
D gene: .
V gene: TRBV30
J gene: TRBJ1-5
clone size: .

CDR3 protein: CSVEAGEQFF
CDR3 DNA: TGCAGCGTTGAAGCGGGTGAGCAGTTCTTC
D gene: .
V gene: TRBV29-1
J gene: TRBJ2-1
clone size: .

CDR3 protein: CASRGTGRNSPLHF
CDR3 DNA: TGTGCCAGCAGGGGGACAGGTCGCAATTCACCCCTCCACTTT
D gene: TRBD1
V gene: TRBV7-2
J gene: TRBJ1-6
clone size: .

CDR3 protein: CASSPGQGADTQYF
CDR3 DNA: TGCGCCAGCAGCCCGGGACAGGGCGCAGATACGCAGTATTTT
D gene: TRBD1
V gene: TRBV5-1
J gene: TRBJ2-3
clone size: .

CDR3 protein: CASSLTRVNTEAFF
CDR3 DNA: TGTGCCAGCAGCTTAACTCGGGTGAACACTGAAGCTTTCTTT
D gene: .
V gene: TRBV13
J gene: TRBJ1-1
clone size: .

CDR3 protein: CASSLGGIPTDTQYF
CDR3 DNA: TGCGCCAGCAGCTTGGGCGGGATCCCTACAGATACGCAGTATTTT
D gene: .
V gene: TRBV5-1
J gene: TRBJ2-3
clone size: .

CDR3 protein: CASATDSNQPQHF
CDR3 DNA: TGTGCCAGTGCGACAGATAGCAATCAGCCCCAGCATTTT
D gene: .
V gene: TRBV19
J gene: TRBJ1-5
clone size: many

CDR3 protein: CASTLDRDLSEQYF
CDR3 DNA: TGTGCCAGCACCCTGGACAGGGATCTTTCCGAGCAGTACTTC
D gene: TRBD1
V gene: TRBV7-9
J gene: TRBJ2-7
clone size: .

CDR3 protein: CASSEAGRDSRAFF
CDR3 DNA: TGTGCCAGCAGTGAAGCGGGCAGGGATTCTAGAGCTTTCTTT
D gene: .
V gene: TRBV6-1
J gene: TRBJ1-1
clone size: once

CDR3 protein: CASSIRWGDYEQYF
CDR3 DNA: TGTGCCAGCAGCATCCGATGGGGAGACTACGAGCAGTACTTC
D gene: .
V gene: TRBV5-4
J gene: TRBJ2-7
clone size: .

CDR3 protein: CASSQDRGRRTEAFF
CDR3 DNA: TGCGCCAGCAGCCAAGACAGGGGGCGGCGGACTGAAGCTTTCTTT
D gene: TRBD1
V gene: TRBV4-1
J gene: TRBJ1-1
clone size: .

CDR3 protein: CASNQADGEAFF
CDR3 DNA: TGTGCCAGCAACCAAGCGGACGGTGAAGCTTTCTTT
D gene: .
V gene: TRBV7-9
J gene: TRBJ1-1
clone size: .

CDR3 protein: CASSQVPGIQPQHF
CDR3 DNA: TGCGCCAGCAGCCAAGTGCCGGGGATTCAGCCCCAGCATTTT
D gene: .
V gene: TRBV4-1
J gene: TRBJ1-5
clone size: .

CDR3 protein: CASSSLVGTDNSPLHF
CDR3 DNA: TGTGCCAGTAGTTCCCTCGTCGGGACAGATAATTCACCCCTCCACTTT
D gene: TRBD1
V gene: TRBV19
J gene: TRBJ1-6
clone size: .

CDR3 protein: CASGLPDQPQHF
CDR3 DNA: TGTGCTAGTGGTTTGCCTGATCAGCCCCAGCATTTT
D gene: .
V gene: TRBV12-5
J gene: TRBJ1-5
clone size: .

CDR3 protein: CASSPTGVRDNEQFF
CDR3 DNA: TGTGCCAGCAGCCCCACAGGGGTGCGGGACAATGAGCAGTTCTTC
D gene: TRBD1
V gene: TRBV7-9
J gene: TRBJ2-1
clone size: .

CDR3 protein: CASSGTSGGAGTDTQYF
CDR3 DNA: TGTGCCAGCAGCGGGACTAGCGGGGGGGCCGGCACAGATACGCAGTATTTT
D gene: TRBD2
V gene: TRBV9
J gene: TRBJ2-3
clone size: .

CDR3 protein: CASSGQISTNEKLFF
CDR3 DNA: TGTGCCAGCAGTGGACAGATCTCAACTAATGAAAAACTGTTTTTT
D gene: .
V gene: TRBV6-5
J gene: TRBJ1-4
clone size: .

CDR3 protein: CASSLTGASSYEQYF
CDR3 DNA: TGTGCCAGTAGTCTTACAGGAGCTAGCTCCTACGAGCAGTACTTC
D gene: .
V gene: TRBV19
J gene: TRBJ2-7
clone size: .

CDR3 protein: CASSLTSGLRASYEQYF
CDR3 DNA: TGTGCCAGCAGCTTGACTAGCGGCTTGAGGGCGTCCTACGAGCAGTACTTC
D gene: TRBD2
V gene: TRBV7-2
J gene: TRBJ2-7
clone size: .

CDR3 protein: CASSLGQGGNQPQHF
CDR3 DNA: TGTGCCAGCAGCTTGGGTCAGGGGGGCAATCAGCCCCAGCATTTT
D gene: TRBD1
V gene: TRBV13
J gene: TRBJ1-5
clone size: .

CDR3 protein: CASSLPGLAGGYNEQFF
CDR3 DNA: TGTGCCAGCAGTTTACCGGGACTAGCGGGGGGATACAATGAGCAGTTCTTC
D gene: TRBD2
V gene: TRBV27
J gene: TRBJ2-1
clone size: .

CDR3 protein: CASSFRGEPMVREQFF
CDR3 DNA: TGTGCCAGCAGTTTCAGGGGGGAGCCAATGGTGAGGGAGCAGTTCTTC
D gene: .
V gene: TRBV27
J gene: TRBJ2-1
clone size: .

CDR3 protein: CASSSRVGVNTEAFF
CDR3 DNA: TGTGCCAGCAGCTCCCGGGTCGGGGTAAACACTGAAGCTTTCTTT
D gene: .
V gene: TRBV7-2
J gene: TRBJ1-1
clone size: once

CDR3 protein: CASATTGILSETQYF
CDR3 DNA: TGTGCCAGCGCAACTACCGGGATCTTATCGGAGACCCAGTACTTC
D gene: .
V gene: TRBV5-5
J gene: TRBJ2-5
clone size: .

CDR3 protein: CASSQAWVWTGETDTQYF
CDR3 DNA: TGCGCCAGCAGCCAAGCTTGGGTCTGGACAGGGGAAACAGATACGCAGTATTTT
D gene: TRBD1
V gene: TRBV4-3
J gene: TRBJ2-3
clone size: .

CDR3 protein: CASTVQGTNSPLHF
CDR3 DNA: TGTGCCAGCACCGTACAGGGGACTAATTCACCCCTCCACTTT
D gene: TRBD1
V gene: TRBV13
J gene: TRBJ1-6
clone size: .

CDR3 protein: CASSFTFLGQGEGYGYTF
CDR3 DNA: TGTGCCAGCAGCTTCACTTTTTTGGGACAGGGTGAAGGCTATGGCTACACCTTC
D gene: TRBD1
V gene: TRBV7-9
J gene: TRBJ1-2
clone size: once

CDR3 protein: CASSLERGAYGYTF
CDR3 DNA: TGTGCCAGCAGCTTAGAGCGGGGGGCGTATGGCTACACCTTC
D gene: .
V gene: TRBV11-2
J gene: TRBJ1-2
clone size: once

CDR3 protein: CASSPLGTGNTGELFF
CDR3 DNA: TGTGCCAGCAGCCCACTTGGGACAGGGAACACCGGGGAGCTGTTTTTT
D gene: TRBD1
V gene: TRBV7-2
J gene: TRBJ2-2
clone size: .

CDR3 protein: CASSNPGQRTYEQYF
CDR3 DNA: TGCGCCAGCAGTAATCCGGGACAGAGAACCTACGAGCAGTACTTC
D gene: TRBD1
V gene: TRBV4-1
J gene: TRBJ2-7
clone size: few

CDR3 protein: CASSLGSGTISYEQYF
CDR3 DNA: TGTGCCAGCAGCTTGGGGTCAGGCACAATCTCCTACGAGCAGTACTTC
D gene: .
V gene: TRBV5-4
J gene: TRBJ2-7
clone size: .

CDR3 protein: CASSQERASSYNEQFF
CDR3 DNA: TGCGCCAGCAGCCAAGAGCGGGCTAGCTCCTACAATGAGCAGTTCTTC
D gene: .
V gene: TRBV4-3
J gene: TRBJ2-1
clone size: once

CDR3 protein: CASSLGVRGSTEAFF
CDR3 DNA: TGTGCCAGCAGTTTAGGGGTCCGGGGGAGCACTGAAGCTTTCTTT
D gene: .
V gene: TRBV27
J gene: TRBJ1-1
clone size: .

CDR3 protein: CASSLGQGLHGYTF
CDR3 DNA: TGTGCCAGCAGTTTGGGACAGGGATTGCATGGCTACACCTTC
D gene: TRBD1
V gene: TRBV6-5
J gene: TRBJ1-2
clone size: .

CDR3 protein: CASSPEGRENTIYF
CDR3 DNA: TGTGCCAGCAGCCCAGAGGGTAGGGAAAACACCATATATTTT
D gene: .
V gene: TRBV13
J gene: TRBJ1-3
clone size: .

CDR3 protein: CAWTRRGATDTQYF
CDR3 DNA: TGTGCCTGGACCCGGCGGGGGGCGACAGATACGCAGTATTTT
D gene: TRBD2
V gene: TRBV30
J gene: TRBJ2-3
clone size: .

CDR3 protein: CSVVRGSQETQYF
CDR3 DNA: TGCAGCGTTGTAAGAGGGTCCCAAGAGACCCAGTACTTC
D gene: .
V gene: TRBV29-1
J gene: TRBJ2-5
clone size: .

CDR3 protein: CASSYLGGGLAPQHF
CDR3 DNA: TGTGCCAGCAGTTATCTTGGGGGGGGGCTTGCGCCCCAGCATTTT
D gene: .
V gene: TRBV6-5
J gene: TRBJ1-5
clone size: few

CDR3 protein: CASSDGQSNTEAFF
CDR3 DNA: TGTGCCAGCAGCGACGGACAGTCAAACACTGAAGCTTTCTTT
D gene: .
V gene: TRBV5-6
J gene: TRBJ1-1
clone size: few

CDR3 protein: CASSLGMRRSYF
CDR3 DNA: TGTGCCAGCAGCTTGGGGATGCGGAGGTCGTACTTC
D gene: .
V gene: TRBV5-6
J gene: TRBJ2-7
clone size: .

CDR3 protein: CASSKAGAAEQYF
CDR3 DNA: TGCGCCAGCAGCAAAGCAGGGGCGGCCGAGCAGTACTTC
D gene: .
V gene: TRBV5-1
J gene: TRBJ2-7
clone size: .

CDR3 protein: CASSSGLFTEAFF
CDR3 DNA: TGTGCCAGCAGCTCCGGACTCTTCACTGAAGCTTTCTTT
D gene: .
V gene: TRBV6-1
J gene: TRBJ1-1
clone size: .

CDR3 protein: CSVTPFLAGGEQFF
CDR3 DNA: TGCAGCGTCACCCCTTTCCTAGCGGGGGGTGAGCAGTTCTTC
D gene: TRBD2
V gene: TRBV29-1
J gene: TRBJ2-1
clone size: .

CDR3 protein: CASSAGTSGGKETQYF
CDR3 DNA: TGCGCCAGCAGCGCCGGGACTAGCGGGGGCAAAGAGACCCAGTACTTC
D gene: TRBD2
V gene: TRBV5-1
J gene: TRBJ2-5
clone size: .

CDR3 protein: CASSLTGISYNEQFF
CDR3 DNA: TGTGCCAGCAGCCTAACAGGGATCTCCTACAATGAGCAGTTCTTC
D gene: .
V gene: TRBV7-9
J gene: TRBJ2-1
clone size: .

CDR3 protein: CASSLEGGQPQHF
CDR3 DNA: TGCGCCAGCAGCTTGGAAGGGGGCCAGCCCCAGCATTTT
D gene: TRBD1
V gene: TRBV5-1
J gene: TRBJ1-5
clone size: .

CDR3 protein: CASSMRGGYNEQFF
CDR3 DNA: TGTGCCAGTAGTATGCGGGGGGGCTACAATGAGCAGTTCTTC
D gene: TRBD2
V gene: TRBV19
J gene: TRBJ2-1
clone size: .

CDR3 protein: CASSELGTGLNEKLFF
CDR3 DNA: TGTGCCAGCAGTGAACTCGGGACAGGGCTTAATGAAAAACTGTTTTTT
D gene: TRBD1
V gene: TRBV25-1
J gene: TRBJ1-4
clone size: once

CDR3 protein: CASSNLAHPAEKLFF
CDR3 DNA: TGTGCCAGCAGTAACCTAGCCCACCCTGCGGAAAAACTGTTTTTT
D gene: .
V gene: TRBV27
J gene: TRBJ1-4
clone size: .

CDR3 protein: CASSDINEQYF
CDR3 DNA: TGTGCCAGTTCCGACATCAACGAGCAGTACTTC
D gene: .
V gene: TRBV19
J gene: TRBJ2-7
clone size: .

CDR3 protein: CANSLGGGKNTEAFF
CDR3 DNA: TGTGCCAACTCTCTCGGGGGGGGAAAGAACACTGAAGCTTTCTTT
D gene: .
V gene: TRBV18
J gene: TRBJ1-1
clone size: .

CDR3 protein: CASSPWSRETQYF
CDR3 DNA: TGTGCTAGCAGCCCTTGGAGTAGGGAGACCCAGTACTTC
D gene: .
V gene: TRBV7-7
J gene: TRBJ2-5
clone size: .

CDR3 protein: CASSVLAGGPDTQYF
CDR3 DNA: TGTGCCAGCAGCGTACTAGCGGGGGGGCCAGATACGCAGTATTTT
D gene: TRBD2
V gene: TRBV6-5
J gene: TRBJ2-3
clone size: .

CDR3 protein: CASSEAETGRGTDTQYF
CDR3 DNA: TGTGCCAGCAGTGAAGCTGAGACCGGGAGGGGGACAGATACGCAGTATTTT
D gene: TRBD2
V gene: TRBV2
J gene: TRBJ2-3
clone size: .